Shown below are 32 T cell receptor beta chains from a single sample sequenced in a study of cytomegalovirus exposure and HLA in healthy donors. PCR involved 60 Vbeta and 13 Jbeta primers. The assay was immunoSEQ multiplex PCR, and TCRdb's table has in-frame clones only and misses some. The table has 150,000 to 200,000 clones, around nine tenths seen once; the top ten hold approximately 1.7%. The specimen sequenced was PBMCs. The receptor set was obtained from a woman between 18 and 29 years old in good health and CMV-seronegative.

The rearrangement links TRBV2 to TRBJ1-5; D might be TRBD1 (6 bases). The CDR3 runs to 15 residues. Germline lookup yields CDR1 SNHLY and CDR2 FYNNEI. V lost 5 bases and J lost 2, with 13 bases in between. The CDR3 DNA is TGTGCCAGCAGTCCCAACAGGGTGGGCAATCAGCCCCAGCATTTT. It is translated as CASSPNRVGNQPQHF.

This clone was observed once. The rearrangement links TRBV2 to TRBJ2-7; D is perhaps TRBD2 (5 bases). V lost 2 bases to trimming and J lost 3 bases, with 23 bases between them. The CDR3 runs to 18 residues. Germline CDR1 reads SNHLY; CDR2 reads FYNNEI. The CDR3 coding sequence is TGTGCCAGCAGTGAACGGGGTAGGGAGTTGGCAGATAACTACGAGCAGTACTTC. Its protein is CASSERGRELADNYEQYF.

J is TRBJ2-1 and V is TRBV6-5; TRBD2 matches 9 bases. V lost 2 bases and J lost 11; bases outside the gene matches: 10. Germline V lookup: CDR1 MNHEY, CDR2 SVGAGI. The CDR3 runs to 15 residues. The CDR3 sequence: CASSYDALAGTQQFF. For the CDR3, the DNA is TGTGCCAGCAGTTACGACGCACTAGCGGGTACACAGCAGTTCTTC.

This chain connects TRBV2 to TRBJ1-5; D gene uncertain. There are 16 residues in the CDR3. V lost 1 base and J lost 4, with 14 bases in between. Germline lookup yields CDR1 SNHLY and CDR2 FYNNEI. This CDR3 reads CASSEEPGGVNQPQHF. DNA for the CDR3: TGTGCCAGCAGTGAAGAACCGGGAGGAGTAAATCAGCCCCAGCATTTT.

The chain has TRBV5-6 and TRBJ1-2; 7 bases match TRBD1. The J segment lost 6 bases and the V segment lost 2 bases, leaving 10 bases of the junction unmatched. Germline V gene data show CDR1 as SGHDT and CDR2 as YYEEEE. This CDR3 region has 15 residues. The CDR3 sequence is CASSLLRGFGDGYTF. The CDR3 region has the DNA TGTGCCAGCAGCTTACTCAGGGGGTTTGGCGATGGCTACACCTTC.

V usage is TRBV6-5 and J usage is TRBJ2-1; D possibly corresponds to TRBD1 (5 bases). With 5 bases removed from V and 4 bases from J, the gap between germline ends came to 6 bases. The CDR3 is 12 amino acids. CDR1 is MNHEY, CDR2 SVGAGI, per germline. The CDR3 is CASSDSYNEQFF. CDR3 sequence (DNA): TGTGCCAGCAGTGACAGTTACAATGAGCAGTTCTTC.

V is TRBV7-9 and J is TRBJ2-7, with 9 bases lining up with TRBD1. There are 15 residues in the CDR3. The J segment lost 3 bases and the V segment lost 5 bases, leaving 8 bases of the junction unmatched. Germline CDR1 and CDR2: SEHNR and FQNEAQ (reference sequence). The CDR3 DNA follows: TGTGCCAGCAGCCAATCCGGGACAGGGCTCTACGAGCAGTACTTC. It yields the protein CASSQSGTGLYEQYF.

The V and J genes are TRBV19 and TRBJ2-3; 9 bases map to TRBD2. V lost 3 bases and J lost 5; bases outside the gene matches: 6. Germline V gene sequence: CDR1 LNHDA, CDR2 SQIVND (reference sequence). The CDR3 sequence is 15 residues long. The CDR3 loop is CASSISSGARDTQYF. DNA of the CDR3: TGTGCCAGTAGTATTTCTAGCGGGGCACGAGATACGCAGTATTTT.

The CDR3 region is CASSSRAEGREKLFF. The CDR3, as DNA: TGTGCCAGCAGCAGCCGGGCGGAGGGGCGTGAAAAACTGTTTTTT. The chain combines TRBV5-4 with TRBJ1-4; perhaps TRBD1 as D (5 bases). The CDR3 sequence is 15 residues long. Trimming left V 4 bases short and J 7 bases short, with 17 bases between. The germline V gene encodes CDR1 SGHNT and CDR2 YYREEE (reference sequence).

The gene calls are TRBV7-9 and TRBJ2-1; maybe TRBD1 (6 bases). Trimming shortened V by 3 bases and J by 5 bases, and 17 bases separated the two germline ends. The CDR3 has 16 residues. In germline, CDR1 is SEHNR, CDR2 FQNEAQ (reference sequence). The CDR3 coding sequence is TGTGCCAGCAGCTTGTCTCCAGGGGAGTACAACAATGAGCAGTTCTTC. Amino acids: CASSLSPGEYNNEQFF.

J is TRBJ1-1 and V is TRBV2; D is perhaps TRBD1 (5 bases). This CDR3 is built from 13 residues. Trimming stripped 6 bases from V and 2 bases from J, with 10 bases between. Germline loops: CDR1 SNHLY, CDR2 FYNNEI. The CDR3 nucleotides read TGTGCCAGCAGATGGGGCTCAAACACTGAAGCTTTCTTT. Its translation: CASRWGSNTEAFF.

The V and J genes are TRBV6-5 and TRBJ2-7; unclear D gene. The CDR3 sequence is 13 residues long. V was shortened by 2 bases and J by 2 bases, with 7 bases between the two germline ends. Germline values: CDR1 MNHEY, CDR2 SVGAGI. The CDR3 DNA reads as TGTGCCAGCAGTTACGGTAGAGCCTACGAGCAGTACTTC. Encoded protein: CASSYGRAYEQYF.

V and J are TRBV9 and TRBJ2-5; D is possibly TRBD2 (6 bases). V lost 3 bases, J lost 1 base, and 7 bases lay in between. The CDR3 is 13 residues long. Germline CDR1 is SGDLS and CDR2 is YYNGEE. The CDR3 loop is CASSAGLQETQYF. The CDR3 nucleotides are TGTGCCAGCAGCGCGGGACTCCAAGAGACCCAGTACTTC.

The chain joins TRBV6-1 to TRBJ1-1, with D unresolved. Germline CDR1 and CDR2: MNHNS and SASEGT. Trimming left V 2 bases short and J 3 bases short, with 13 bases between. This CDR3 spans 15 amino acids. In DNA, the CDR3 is TGTGCCAGCAGTGAATCACTACTACGGGACACTGAAGCTTTCTTT. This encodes CASSESLLRDTEAFF.

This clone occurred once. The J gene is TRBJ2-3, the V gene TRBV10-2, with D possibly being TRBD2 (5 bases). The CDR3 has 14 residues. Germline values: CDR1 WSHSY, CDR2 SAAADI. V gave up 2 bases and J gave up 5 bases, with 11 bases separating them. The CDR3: CASSEPGMKDTQYF. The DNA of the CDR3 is TGCGCCAGCAGTGAGCCCGGGATGAAAGATACGCAGTATTTT.

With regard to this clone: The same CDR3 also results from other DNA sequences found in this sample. The CDR3 DNA reads as TGCGCCAGCCCTAGACCTGGACAGGGGAGAACTGAAGCTTTCTTT. It specifies CASPRPGQGRTEAFF. The chain recombines TRBV23-1 with TRBJ1-1; 9 bases align to TRBD1. TRBV23-1 is an open reading frame, and its role is uncertain. CDR3 size: 15 residues. Unmatched junction bases numbered 12, after V lost 8 bases and J lost 5 bases.

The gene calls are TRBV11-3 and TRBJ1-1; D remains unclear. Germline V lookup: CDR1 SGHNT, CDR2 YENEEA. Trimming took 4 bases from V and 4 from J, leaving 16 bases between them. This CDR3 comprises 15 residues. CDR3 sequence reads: CASSSRYLPTTEAFF. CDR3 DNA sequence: TGTGCCAGCAGCTCCCGCTATCTCCCAACCACTGAAGCTTTCTTT.

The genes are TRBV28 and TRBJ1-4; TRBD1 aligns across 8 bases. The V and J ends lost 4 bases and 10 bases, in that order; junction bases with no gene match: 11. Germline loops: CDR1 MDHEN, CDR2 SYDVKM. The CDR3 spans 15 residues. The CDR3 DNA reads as TGTGCCAGCAGTTCCCGGACAGGGAGGATTGGAAAACTGTTTTTT. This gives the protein CASSSRTGRIGKLFF. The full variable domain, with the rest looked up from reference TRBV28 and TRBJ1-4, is DVKVTQSSRYLVKRTGEKVFLECVQDMDHENMFWYRQDPGLGLRLIYFSYDVKMKEKGDIPEGYSVSREKKERFSLILESASTNQTSMYLCASSSRTGRIGKLFFGSGTQLSVL.

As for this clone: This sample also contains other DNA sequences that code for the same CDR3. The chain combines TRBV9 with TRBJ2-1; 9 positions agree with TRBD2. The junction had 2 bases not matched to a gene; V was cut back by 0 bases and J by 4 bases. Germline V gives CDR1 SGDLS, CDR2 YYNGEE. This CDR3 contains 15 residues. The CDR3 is CASSVGLAGYNEQFF. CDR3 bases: TGTGCCAGCAGCGTAGGGCTAGCGGGGTACAATGAGCAGTTCTTC.

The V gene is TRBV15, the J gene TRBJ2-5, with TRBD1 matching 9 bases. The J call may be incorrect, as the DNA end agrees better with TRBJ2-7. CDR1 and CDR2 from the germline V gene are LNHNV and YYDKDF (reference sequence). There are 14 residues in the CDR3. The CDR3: CATSGDRVSYEQYF. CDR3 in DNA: TGTGCCACCAGCGGGGACAGGGTCTCCTACGAGCAGTACTTC.

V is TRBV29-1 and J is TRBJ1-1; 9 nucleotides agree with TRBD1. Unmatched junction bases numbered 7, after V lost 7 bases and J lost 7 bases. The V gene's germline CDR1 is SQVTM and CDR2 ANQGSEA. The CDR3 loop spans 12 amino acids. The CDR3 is CSGTRTGDEAFF. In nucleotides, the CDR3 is TGCAGCGGCACGCGGACAGGGGATGAAGCTTTCTTT. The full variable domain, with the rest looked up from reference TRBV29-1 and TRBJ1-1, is SAVISQKPSRDICQRGTSLTIQCQVDSQVTMMFWYRQQPGQSLTLIATANQGSEATYESGFVIDKFPISRPNLTFSTLTVSNMSPEDSSIYLCSGTRTGDEAFFGQGTRLTVV.

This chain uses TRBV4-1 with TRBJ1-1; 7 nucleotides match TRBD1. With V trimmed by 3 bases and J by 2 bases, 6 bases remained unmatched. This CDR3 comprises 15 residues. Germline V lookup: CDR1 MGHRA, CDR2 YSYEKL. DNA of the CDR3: TGCGCCAGCAGCCACAGACAGGGAGGTAACACTGAAGCTTTCTTT. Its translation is CASSHRQGGNTEAFF.

The CDR3 is CASSVQGQHQPQHF. The DNA of the CDR3 is TGTGCCAGCAGCGTACAGGGTCAACATCAGCCCCAGCATTTT. This chain joins TRBV5-4 and TRBJ1-5; TRBD1 might be the D (6 bases). The germline V gene encodes CDR1 SGHNT and CDR2 YYREEE (reference sequence). The CDR3 totals 14 residues. V was pared by 4 bases and J by 5 bases, with 13 bases between.

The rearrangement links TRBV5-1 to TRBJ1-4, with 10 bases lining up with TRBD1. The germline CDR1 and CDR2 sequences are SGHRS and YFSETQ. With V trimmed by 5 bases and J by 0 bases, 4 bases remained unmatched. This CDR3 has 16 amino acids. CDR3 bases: TGCGCCAGCAGTTTTGGGACAGGGGCAACTAATGAAAAACTGTTTTTT. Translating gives CASSFGTGATNEKLFF.

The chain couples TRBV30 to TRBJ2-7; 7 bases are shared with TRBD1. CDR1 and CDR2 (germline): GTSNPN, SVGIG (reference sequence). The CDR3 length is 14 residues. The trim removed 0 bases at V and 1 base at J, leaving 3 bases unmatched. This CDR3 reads CAWSVGTVSYEQYF. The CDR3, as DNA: TGTGCCTGGAGTGTCGGGACAGTTTCCTACGAGCAGTACTTC.

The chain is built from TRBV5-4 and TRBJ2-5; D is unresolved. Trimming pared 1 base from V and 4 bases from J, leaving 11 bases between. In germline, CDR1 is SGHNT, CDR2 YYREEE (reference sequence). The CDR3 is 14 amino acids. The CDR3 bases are TGTGCCAGCAGCTTGAGAACGACTGGAGAGACCCAGTACTTC. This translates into CASSLRTTGETQYF.

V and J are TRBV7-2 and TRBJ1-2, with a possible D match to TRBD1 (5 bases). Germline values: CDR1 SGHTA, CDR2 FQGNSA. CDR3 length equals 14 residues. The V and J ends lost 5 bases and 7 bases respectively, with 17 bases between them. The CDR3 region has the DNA TGTGCCAGCAGCCGCGGGGTCGGGGCGGCTGGCTACACCTTC. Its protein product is CASSRGVGAAGYTF.

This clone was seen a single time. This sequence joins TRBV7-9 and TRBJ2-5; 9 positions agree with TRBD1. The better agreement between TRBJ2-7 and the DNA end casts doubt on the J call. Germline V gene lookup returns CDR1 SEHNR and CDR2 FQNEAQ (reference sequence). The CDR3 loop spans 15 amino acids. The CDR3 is CASSQGTGKLNEQYF. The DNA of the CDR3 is TGTGCCAGCAGCCAAGGGACAGGGAAGCTCAACGAGCAGTACTTC.

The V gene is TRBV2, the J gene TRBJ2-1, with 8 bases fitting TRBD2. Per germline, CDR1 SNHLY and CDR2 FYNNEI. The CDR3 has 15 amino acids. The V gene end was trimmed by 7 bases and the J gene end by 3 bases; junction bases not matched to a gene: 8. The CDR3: CASISAGGSYNEQFF. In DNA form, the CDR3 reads TGTGCCAGCATTTCCGCGGGGGGCAGCTACAATGAGCAGTTCTTC. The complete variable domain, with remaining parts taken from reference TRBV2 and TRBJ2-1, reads EPEVTQTPSHQVTQMGQEVILRCVPISNHLYFYWYRQILGQKVEFLVSFYNNEISEKSEIFDDQFSVERPDGSNFTLKIRSTKLEDSAMYFCASISAGGSYNEQFFGPGTRLTVL.

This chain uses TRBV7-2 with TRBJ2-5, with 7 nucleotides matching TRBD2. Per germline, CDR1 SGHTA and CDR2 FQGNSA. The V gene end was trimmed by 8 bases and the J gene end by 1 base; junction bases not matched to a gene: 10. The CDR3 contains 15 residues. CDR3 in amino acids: CASRGGGRAQETQYF. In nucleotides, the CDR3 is TGTGCCAGCCGAGGCGGGGGTAGGGCCCAAGAGACCCAGTACTTC.

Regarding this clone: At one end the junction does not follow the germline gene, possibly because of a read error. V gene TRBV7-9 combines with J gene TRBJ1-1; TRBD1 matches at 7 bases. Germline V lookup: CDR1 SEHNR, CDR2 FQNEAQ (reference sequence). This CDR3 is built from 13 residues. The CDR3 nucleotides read TGTGCCAGCAGCTTAGTGGGGGACAGAAATGGTCCATTT. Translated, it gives CASSLVGDRNGPF. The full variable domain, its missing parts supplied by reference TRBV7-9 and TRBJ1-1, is DTGVSQNPRHKITKRGQNVTFRCDPISEHNRLYWYRQTLGQGPEFLTYFQNEAQLEKSRLLSDRFSAERPKGSFSTLEIQRTEQGDSAMYLCASSLVGDRNGPFGQGTRLTVV.

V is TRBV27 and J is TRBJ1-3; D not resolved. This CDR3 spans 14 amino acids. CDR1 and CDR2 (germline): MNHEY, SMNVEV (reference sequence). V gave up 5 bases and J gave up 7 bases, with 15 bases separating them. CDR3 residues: CASSPGLLGNTIYF. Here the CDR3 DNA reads TGTGCCAGCAGTCCTGGCCTTCTCGGGAACACCATATATTTT.